These T cell receptor beta chains were read from a single sample in a study of blood T cell repertoires in COVID-19. Sequencing used immunoSEQ multiplex PCR; TCRdb keeps in-frame clones, though not all of them. The sample records 30,000 to 35,000 clones, over 80% being singletons. Material for sequencing was peripheral blood. Receptors were obtained from a human donor with active COVID-19. The donor label of this sample is uncertain. The conserved cysteine and the conserved F or W are not part of the CDR3 here. Fields, in order: J gene, clone size, V gene, D gene, CDR3 protein. D genes are given only for firm matches. Not every row has a clone size; where given, it reads once, few, many or a size class.

J gene: TRBJ2-1; clone size: once; V gene: TRBV12-3/TRBV12-4; D gene: NA; CDR3 protein: ASSLLENNEQF
J gene: TRBJ1-4; clone size: NA; V gene: TRBV30; D gene: NA; CDR3 protein: AWRPTGNTNEKLF
J gene: TRBJ1-4; clone size: NA; V gene: TRBV29-1; D gene: NA; CDR3 protein: SVGGAGTGEKLF
J gene: TRBJ1-1; clone size: NA; V gene: TRBV4-3; D gene: NA; CDR3 protein: ASSQDSRRNTEAF
J gene: TRBJ2-3; clone size: NA; V gene: TRBV3-1/TRBV3-2; D gene: TRBD2; CDR3 protein: ASSHRLAGADTQY
J gene: TRBJ2-5; clone size: few; V gene: TRBV6-5; D gene: NA; CDR3 protein: ASSSDGSMRETQY
J gene: TRBJ1-1; clone size: once; V gene: TRBV30; D gene: NA; CDR3 protein: AWFPERGIGGTEAF
J gene: TRBJ1-2; clone size: NA; V gene: TRBV12-5; D gene: TRBD1; CDR3 protein: ASGLVIGLTGGNYGYT
J gene: TRBJ2-2; clone size: once; V gene: TRBV4-1; D gene: TRBD1; CDR3 protein: ASSEAQGAIGELF
J gene: TRBJ2-5; clone size: NA; V gene: TRBV6-5; D gene: TRBD1; CDR3 protein: ASSYSSGGALETQY
J gene: TRBJ1-1; clone size: NA; V gene: TRBV2; D gene: NA; CDR3 protein: ASRVDSRNTEAF
J gene: TRBJ1-2; clone size: NA; V gene: TRBV29-1; D gene: TRBD1; CDR3 protein: SVMTGHGYT
J gene: TRBJ2-5; clone size: NA; V gene: TRBV24-1; D gene: NA; CDR3 protein: ATSDKVGGTQY
J gene: TRBJ1-4; clone size: NA; V gene: TRBV7-9; D gene: NA; CDR3 protein: ASSLTGRGHEKLF
J gene: TRBJ2-7; clone size: NA; V gene: TRBV7-2; D gene: NA; CDR3 protein: ASSWGVGEGYEQY
J gene: TRBJ1-2; clone size: NA; V gene: TRBV6-1; D gene: NA; CDR3 protein: ASSESPQGNYGYT
J gene: TRBJ1-4; clone size: NA; V gene: TRBV4-3; D gene: NA; CDR3 protein: ASSQDSEEKLF
J gene: TRBJ2-6; clone size: NA; V gene: TRBV7-3; D gene: TRBD1; CDR3 protein: ASSAAGTVSGANVLT
J gene: TRBJ2-7; clone size: NA; V gene: TRBV5-4; D gene: TRBD2; CDR3 protein: ASSLWVGTKEQY
J gene: TRBJ2-7; clone size: once; V gene: TRBV18; D gene: TRBD1; CDR3 protein: VSSPDRGAYEQY
J gene: TRBJ2-1; clone size: NA; V gene: TRBV29-1; D gene: TRBD2; CDR3 protein: SVKVWEGPGEQF
J gene: TRBJ2-4; clone size: NA; V gene: TRBV5-1; D gene: NA; CDR3 protein: ASSRAGEIQY
J gene: TRBJ2-2; clone size: NA; V gene: TRBV6-2/TRBV6-3; D gene: TRBD2; CDR3 protein: ASSPASGRAGTGTGELF
J gene: TRBJ2-7; clone size: NA; V gene: TRBV27; D gene: TRBD2; CDR3 protein: ASSQARTSGQYEQY
J gene: TRBJ2-5; clone size: NA; V gene: TRBV7-3; D gene: TRBD2; CDR3 protein: ASSPSGRAWQETQY
J gene: TRBJ1-1; clone size: NA; V gene: TRBV28; D gene: NA; CDR3 protein: ASFYRDTEAF
J gene: TRBJ2-1; clone size: NA; V gene: TRBV27; D gene: NA; CDR3 protein: ASSPKTSLF
J gene: TRBJ2-7; clone size: NA; V gene: TRBV5-6; D gene: TRBD1; CDR3 protein: ASSYPGQGYEQY
J gene: TRBJ2-3; clone size: NA; V gene: TRBV18; D gene: NA; CDR3 protein: ASSPRADTQY
J gene: TRBJ1-6; clone size: NA; V gene: TRBV11-2; D gene: TRBD1; CDR3 protein: ASSLDRAGGGSSYNSPLH
J gene: TRBJ1-3; clone size: NA; V gene: TRBV5-1; D gene: NA; CDR3 protein: ASSPTAGPGNTIY
J gene: TRBJ2-1; clone size: NA; V gene: TRBV3-1/TRBV3-2; D gene: TRBD2; CDR3 protein: ASSQEGRGGRFGEQF
J gene: TRBJ1-1; clone size: NA; V gene: TRBV6-5; D gene: NA; CDR3 protein: ASKKQGNTEAF
J gene: TRBJ2-2; clone size: NA; V gene: TRBV28; D gene: TRBD2; CDR3 protein: ASSLSGGTSGTGELF
J gene: TRBJ2-1; clone size: once; V gene: TRBV19; D gene: NA; CDR3 protein: ASGAPGGNEQF
J gene: TRBJ1-5; clone size: NA; V gene: TRBV4-1; D gene: TRBD1; CDR3 protein: ASSPGTGANQPQH
J gene: TRBJ2-1; clone size: NA; V gene: TRBV11-2; D gene: NA; CDR3 protein: ASSPTSVSF
J gene: TRBJ2-3; clone size: NA; V gene: TRBV7-2; D gene: TRBD2; CDR3 protein: ASSSYRPRGGARDTQY
J gene: TRBJ2-3; clone size: NA; V gene: TRBV7-3; D gene: TRBD2; CDR3 protein: ASSPVGGSTDTQY
J gene: TRBJ2-3; clone size: NA; V gene: TRBV9; D gene: NA; CDR3 protein: ASSVGRAGTDTQY